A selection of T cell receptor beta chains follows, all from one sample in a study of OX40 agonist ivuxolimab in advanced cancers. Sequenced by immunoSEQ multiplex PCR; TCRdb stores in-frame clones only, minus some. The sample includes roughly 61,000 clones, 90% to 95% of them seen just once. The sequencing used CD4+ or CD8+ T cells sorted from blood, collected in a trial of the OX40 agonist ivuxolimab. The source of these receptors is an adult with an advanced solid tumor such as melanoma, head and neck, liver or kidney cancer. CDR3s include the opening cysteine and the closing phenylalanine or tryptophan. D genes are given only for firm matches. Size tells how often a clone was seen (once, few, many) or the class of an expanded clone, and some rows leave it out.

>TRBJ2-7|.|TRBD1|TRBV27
TGTGCCAGCGGGGAGACAGGGACCTACGAGCAGTACTTC
CASGETGTYEQYF
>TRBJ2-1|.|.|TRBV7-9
TGTGCCAGCCAAGCATGGGGGGTAGACTATGAGCAGTTCTTC
CASQAWGVDYEQFF
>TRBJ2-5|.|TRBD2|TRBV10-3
TGTGCCATCAGCCTAGCGGGGGTATCGGAAGAGACCCAGTACTTC
CAISLAGVSEETQYF
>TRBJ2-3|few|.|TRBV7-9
TGTGCCAGCAGCTTAGAATCGCCTGGATTCACAGATACGCAGTATTTT
CASSLESPGFTDTQYF
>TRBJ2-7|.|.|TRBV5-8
TGTGCCAGCAGCTTGGAAGGCGGAAGGGAAGATTACGAGCAGTACTTC
CASSLEGGREDYEQYF
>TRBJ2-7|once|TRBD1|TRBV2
TGTGCCAGCAGAGGACAGGGTATTCCCTACGAGCAGTACTTC
CASRGQGIPYEQYF
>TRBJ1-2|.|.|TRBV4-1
TGCGCCAGCAGCCAAGTTGGTAACTATGGCTACACCTTC
CASSQVGNYGYTF
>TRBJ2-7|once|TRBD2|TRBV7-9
TGTGCCAGCAGCTTAGTACTAGCGGGCTCCTACGAGCAGTACTTC
CASSLVLAGSYEQYF
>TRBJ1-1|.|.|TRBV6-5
TGTGCCAGCAGTTACTCGGCAATGGGGGGACGCACTGAAGCTTTCTTT
CASSYSAMGGRTEAFF
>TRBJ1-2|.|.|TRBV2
TGTGCCAGCAGTGAACAAGACCCCCTAGGGGGCTACACCTTC
CASSEQDPLGGYTF
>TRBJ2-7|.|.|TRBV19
TGTGCCAGTAGTAGCTGGGAAAGAACCTACGAGCAGTACTTC
CASSSWERTYEQYF
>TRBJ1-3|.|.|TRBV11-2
TGTGCCAGCAGCCCCCCCACTGGAAACACCATATATTTT
CASSPPTGNTIYF
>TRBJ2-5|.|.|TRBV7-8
TGTGCCAGCAGCTTAGCCCCCACCCGCGCTGAGACCCAGTACTTC
CASSLAPTRAETQYF
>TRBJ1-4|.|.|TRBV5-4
TGTGCCAGCAGCTCCGCTCACGACGGAGCAACTAATGAAAAACTGTTTTTT
CASSSAHDGATNEKLFF
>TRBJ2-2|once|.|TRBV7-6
TGTGCCAGCAGCTTAGGGGCCCCGGGCGGGACCGGGGAGCTGTTTTTT
CASSLGAPGGTGELFF
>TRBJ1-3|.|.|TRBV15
TGTGCCACCAGCAGTTTGTTCGGCGACACCATATATTTT
CATSSLFGDTIYF
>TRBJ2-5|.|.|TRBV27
TGTGCCAGCAGTTTATCGGGCGAGACCCAGTACTTC
CASSLSGETQYF
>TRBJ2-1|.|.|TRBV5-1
TGCGCCAGCAGCTTGGTCGGGGGTGCTAGCTCCTACAATGAGCAGTTCTTC
CASSLVGGASSYNEQFF
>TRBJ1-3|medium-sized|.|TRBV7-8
TGTGCCAGCAGCCTACCGGGACACCACTCTGGAAACACCATATATTTT
CASSLPGHHSGNTIYF
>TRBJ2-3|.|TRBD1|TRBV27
TGTGCCAGCAGTCCAACAGGGGCCACAGATACGCAGTATTTT
CASSPTGATDTQYF
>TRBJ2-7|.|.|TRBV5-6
TGTGCCAGCAGCCCCACAGGATACTACGAGCAGTACTTC
CASSPTGYYEQYF
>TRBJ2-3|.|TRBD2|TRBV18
TGTGCCAGCTCACCAATAGCGGGGGGGACGATCGGAATTCCAGATACGCAGTATTTT
CASSPIAGGTIGIPDTQYF